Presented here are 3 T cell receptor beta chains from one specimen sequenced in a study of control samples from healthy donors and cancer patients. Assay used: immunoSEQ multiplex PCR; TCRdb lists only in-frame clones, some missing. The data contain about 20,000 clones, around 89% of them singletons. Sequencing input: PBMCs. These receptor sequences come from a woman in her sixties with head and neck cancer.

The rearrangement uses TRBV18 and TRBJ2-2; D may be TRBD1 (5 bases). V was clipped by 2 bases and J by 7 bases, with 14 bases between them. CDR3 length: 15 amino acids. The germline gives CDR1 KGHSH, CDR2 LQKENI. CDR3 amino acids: CASSPFQGIGGELFF. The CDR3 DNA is TGTGCCAGCTCACCATTCCAGGGAATAGGCGGGGAGCTGTTTTTT.

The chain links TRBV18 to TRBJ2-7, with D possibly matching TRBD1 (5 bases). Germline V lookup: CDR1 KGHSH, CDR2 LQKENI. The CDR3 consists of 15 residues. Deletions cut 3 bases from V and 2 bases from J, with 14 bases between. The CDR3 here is CASSPSQQETYEQYF. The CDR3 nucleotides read TGTGCCAGCTCACCTTCACAACAGGAAACCTACGAGCAGTACTTC.

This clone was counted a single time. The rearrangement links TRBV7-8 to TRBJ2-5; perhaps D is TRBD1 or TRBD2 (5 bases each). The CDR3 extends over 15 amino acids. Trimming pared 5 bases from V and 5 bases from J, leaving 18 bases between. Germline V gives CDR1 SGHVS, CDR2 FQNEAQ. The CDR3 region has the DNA TGTGCCAGCAGCCGCGACAGAGGGGCAAGCGAGACCCAGTACTTC. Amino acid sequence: CASSRDRGASETQYF. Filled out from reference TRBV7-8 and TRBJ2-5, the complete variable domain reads GAGVSQSPRYKVAKRGQDVALRCDPISGHVSLFWYQQALGQGPEFLTYFQNEAQLDKSGLPSDRFFAERPEGSVSTLKIQRTQQEDSAVYLCASSRDRGASETQYFGPGTRLLVL.